Included here is one T cell receptor (beta chain) sequence, with context. The target antigen is unknown. This entry comes from a study of OX40 agonist ivuxolimab in advanced cancers. Study summary: Two patients with cutaneous melanoma and one with hepatocellular carcinoma, three in total, showed partial responses.

Patients had blood sampled at baseline and again on cycle 4 day 1 and cycle 7 day 1. Study-level results: CD4+ T cells averaged fewer expanded clones than CD8+ T cells.

Only in-frame clones appear in the TCRdb table, and some are missing; sequencing was by immunoSEQ multiplex PCR. The sample records 100,000 or so clones, about nine tenths being singletons. This clonotype was obtained from an adult with an advanced solid tumor such as melanoma, head and neck, liver or kidney cancer. This sample comprised CD4+ or CD8+ T cells sorted from blood, obtained in a trial of the OX40 agonist ivuxolimab.

The CDR3 DNA sequence: TGTGCCAGTAGCCGATCACAGGCTAATGAAAAACTGTTTTTT. Amino acid sequence: CASSRSQANEKLFF. The V and J genes are TRBV19 and TRBJ1-4; the D gene is possibly TRBD1 (5 bases). Per the germline V gene, CDR1 is LNHDA and CDR2 is SQIVND (reference sequence). The CDR3 is 14 residues long. V was clipped by 6 bases and J by 3 bases, with 11 bases between them. Full variable domain (outside the CDR3, taken from reference TRBV19 and TRBJ1-4): DGGITQSPKYLFRKEGQNVTLSCEQNLNHDAMYWYRQDPGQGLRLIYYSQIVNDFQKGDIAEGYSVSREKKESFPLTVTSAQKNPTAFYLCASSRSQANEKLFFGSGTQLSVL.